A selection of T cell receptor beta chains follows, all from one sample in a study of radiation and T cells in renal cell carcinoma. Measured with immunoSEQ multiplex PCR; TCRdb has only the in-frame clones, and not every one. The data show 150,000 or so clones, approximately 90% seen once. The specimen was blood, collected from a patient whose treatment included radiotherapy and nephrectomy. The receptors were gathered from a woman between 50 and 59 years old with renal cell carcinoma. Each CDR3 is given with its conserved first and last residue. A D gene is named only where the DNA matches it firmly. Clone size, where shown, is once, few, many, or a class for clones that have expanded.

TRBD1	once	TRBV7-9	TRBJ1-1	TGTGCCAGCATCCGGACAGGCAGGGACACTGAAGCTTTCTTT	CASIRTGRDTEAFF
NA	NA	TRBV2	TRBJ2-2	TGTGCCAGCAGGGGGCCAGTGAACACCGGGGAGCTGTTTTTT	CASRGPVNTGELFF
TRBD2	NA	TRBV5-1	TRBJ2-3	TGCGCCAGCAGCTTGGAAAGGCGGGAGGATACGCAGTATTTT	CASSLERREDTQYF
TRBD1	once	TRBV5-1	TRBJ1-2	TGCGCCAGCAGCAATCGACAGGGAAAAGCTAACTATGGCTACACCTTC	CASSNRQGKANYGYTF
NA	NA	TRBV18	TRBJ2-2	TGTGCCAGCTCACCGCCCAGGACAGATACCACCGGGGAGCTGTTTTTT	CASSPPRTDTTGELFF
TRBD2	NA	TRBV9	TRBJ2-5	TGTGCCAGCAGCGTAGGGTCACTAGCGGGGGGGTACCAAGAGACCCAGTACTTC	CASSVGSLAGGYQETQYF
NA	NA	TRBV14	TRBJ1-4	TGTGCCAGCAGCCGTTGGGGCTACGGGGATGCGGATGAAAAACTGTTTTTT	CASSRWGYGDADEKLFF
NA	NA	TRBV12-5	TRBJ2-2	TGTGCTAGTGGAACAGGGTTTGGCGGGGAGCTGTTTTTT	CASGTGFGGELFF
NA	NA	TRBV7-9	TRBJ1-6	TGTGCCAGCAGCTTTTCGGGGTCCGATAATTCACCCCTCCACTTT	CASSFSGSDNSPLHF
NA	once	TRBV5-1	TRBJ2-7	TGCGCCAGCAGCTTCAGAGGGGGGGCCTACGAGCAGTACTTC	CASSFRGGAYEQYF
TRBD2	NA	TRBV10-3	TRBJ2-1	TGTGCCATCAGGCCGGGACTAGCAGAGTACAATGAGCAGTTCTTC	CAIRPGLAEYNEQFF
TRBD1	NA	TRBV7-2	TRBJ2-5	TGTGCCAGCAGACCCCCTTGGGACAGGGCAGAGACCCAGTACTTC	CASRPPWDRAETQYF
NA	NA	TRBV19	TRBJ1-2	TGTGCCAGTAGGTTGCAGGAGGGCAATAACTATGGCTACACCTTC	CASRLQEGNNYGYTF
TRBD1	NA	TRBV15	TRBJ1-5	TGTGCCACCAGCAGAGGGGACAGGTCTAGCAATCAGCCCCAGCATTTT	CATSRGDRSSNQPQHF
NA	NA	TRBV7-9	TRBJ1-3	TGTGCCAGCAGCTTAGGGGTGGGGGATACCTCTGGAAACACCATATATTTT	CASSLGVGDTSGNTIYF
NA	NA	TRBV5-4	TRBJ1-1	TGTGCCAGCAGCACCCGACAGATATTGAACACTGAAGCTTTCTTT	CASSTRQILNTEAFF
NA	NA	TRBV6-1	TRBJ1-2	TGTGCCAGCATCAGTGACTACCCCAACTATGGCTACACCTTC	CASISDYPNYGYTF
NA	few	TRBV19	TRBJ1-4	TGTGCCAGTATCTCGGCGGGGGTTGAAAAACTGTTTTTT	CASISAGVEKLFF
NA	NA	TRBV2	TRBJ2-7	TGTGCCAGCAGCGGGAGAGACAGTCAAACCCCCAACTACGAGCAGTACTTC	CASSGRDSQTPNYEQYF
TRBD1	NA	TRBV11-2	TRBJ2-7	TGTGCCAGCAGGAGGACAGGAACCGAGCAGTACTTC	CASRRTGTEQYF
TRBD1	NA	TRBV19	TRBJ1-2	TGTGCCAGTAGTAGCTCCGGGACAGGACTCTATGGCTACACCTTC	CASSSSGTGLYGYTF
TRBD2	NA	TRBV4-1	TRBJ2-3	TGCGCCAGCAGCCAAGTTGAAGGCGGGGGTTCCACAGATACGCAGTATTTT	CASSQVEGGGSTDTQYF
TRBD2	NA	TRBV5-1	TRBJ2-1	TGCGCCAGCAGCTTGGCAATAGCGGGGGGCGTCTACAATGAGCAGTTCTTC	CASSLAIAGGVYNEQFF
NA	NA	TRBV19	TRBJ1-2	TGTGCCAGTAGTAGTTACGGGGGCGCCGATAACTATGGCTACACCTTC	CASSSYGGADNYGYTF
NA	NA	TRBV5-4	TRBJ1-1	TGTGCCAGCAGCAGTTGGGGCGTTGAAGCTTTCTTT	CASSSWGVEAFF
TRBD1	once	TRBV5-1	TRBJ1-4	TGCGCCAGCAGCTCCGGTGGGACAGGGTTTGAAAAACTGTTTTTT	CASSSGGTGFEKLFF
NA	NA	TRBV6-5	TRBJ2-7	TGTGCCAGCAGTCCCCTCCCATCGGGAGCCTACGAGCAGTACTTC	CASSPLPSGAYEQYF
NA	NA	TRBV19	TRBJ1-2	TGTGCCAGTAGTCCGTTGAATAGGGGCTACACCTTC	CASSPLNRGYTF
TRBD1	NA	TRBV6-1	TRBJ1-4	TGTGCCAGCAGTGCCAACAGGGGGCCCGCAACTAATGAAAAACTGTTTTTT	CASSANRGPATNEKLFF
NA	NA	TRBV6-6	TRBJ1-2	TGTGCCAGCAGTTACTCGAATCAGGGAGTCTATGGCTACACCTTC	CASSYSNQGVYGYTF
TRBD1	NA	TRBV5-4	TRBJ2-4	TGTGCCAGCACTAGGGACAGGGGAACCAAAAACATTCAGTACTTC	CASTRDRGTKNIQYF
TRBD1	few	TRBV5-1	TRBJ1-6	TGCGCCAGCAGCTGGGGGGACAGACCGAATAATTCACCCCTCCACTTT	CASSWGDRPNNSPLHF